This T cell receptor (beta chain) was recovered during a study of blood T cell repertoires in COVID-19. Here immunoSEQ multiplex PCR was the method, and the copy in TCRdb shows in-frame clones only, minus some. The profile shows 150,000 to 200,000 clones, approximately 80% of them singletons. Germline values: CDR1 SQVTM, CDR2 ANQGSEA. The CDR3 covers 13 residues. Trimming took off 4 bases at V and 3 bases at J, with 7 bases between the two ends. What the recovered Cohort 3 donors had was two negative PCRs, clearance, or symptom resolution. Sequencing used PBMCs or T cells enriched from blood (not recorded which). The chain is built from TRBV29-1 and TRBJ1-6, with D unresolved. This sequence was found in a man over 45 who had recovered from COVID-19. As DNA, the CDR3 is TGCAGCGTTGGCGAGGACTATAATTCACCCCTCCACTTT. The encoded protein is CSVGEDYNSPLHF. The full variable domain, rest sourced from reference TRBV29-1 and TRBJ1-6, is SAVISQKPSRDICQRGTSLTIQCQVDSQVTMMFWYRQQPGQSLTLIATANQGSEATYESGFVIDKFPISRPNLTFSTLTVSNMSPEDSSIYLCSVGEDYNSPLHFGNGTRLTVT.